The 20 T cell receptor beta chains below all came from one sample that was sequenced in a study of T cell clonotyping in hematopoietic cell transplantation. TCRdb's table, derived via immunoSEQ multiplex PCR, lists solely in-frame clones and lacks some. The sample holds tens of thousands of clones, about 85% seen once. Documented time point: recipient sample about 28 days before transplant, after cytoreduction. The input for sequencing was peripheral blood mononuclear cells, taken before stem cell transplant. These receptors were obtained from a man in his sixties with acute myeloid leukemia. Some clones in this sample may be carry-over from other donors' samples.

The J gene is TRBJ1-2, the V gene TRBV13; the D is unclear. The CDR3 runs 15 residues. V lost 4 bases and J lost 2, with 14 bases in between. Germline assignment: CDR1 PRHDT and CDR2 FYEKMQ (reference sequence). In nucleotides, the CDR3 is TGTGCCAGCAGCTCATACTGGATCCCGAACTATGGCTACACCTTC. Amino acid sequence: CASSSYWIPNYGYTF.

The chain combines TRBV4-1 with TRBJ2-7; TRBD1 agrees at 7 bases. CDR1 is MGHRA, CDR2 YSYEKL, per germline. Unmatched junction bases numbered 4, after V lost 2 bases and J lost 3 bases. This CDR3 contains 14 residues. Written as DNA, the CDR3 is TGCGCCAGCAGCCAATTGGGGACAGTCTACGAGCAGTACTTC. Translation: CASSQLGTVYEQYF.

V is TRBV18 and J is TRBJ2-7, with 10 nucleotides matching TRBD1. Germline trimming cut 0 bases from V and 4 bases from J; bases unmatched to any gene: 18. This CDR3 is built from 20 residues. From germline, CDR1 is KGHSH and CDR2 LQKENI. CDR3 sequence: CASSPPVELDQGQGLYEQYF. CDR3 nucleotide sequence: TGTGCCAGCTCACCACCAGTGGAATTGGATCAGGGACAGGGGTTATACGAGCAGTACTTC.

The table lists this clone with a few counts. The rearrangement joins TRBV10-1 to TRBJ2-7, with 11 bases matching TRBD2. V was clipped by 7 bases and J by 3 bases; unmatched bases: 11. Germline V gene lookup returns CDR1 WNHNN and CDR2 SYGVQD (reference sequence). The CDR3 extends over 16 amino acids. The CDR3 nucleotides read TGCGCCAGCAATTCGACTAGCGGGGCCGCATACTACGAGCAGTACTTC. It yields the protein CASNSTSGAAYYEQYF.

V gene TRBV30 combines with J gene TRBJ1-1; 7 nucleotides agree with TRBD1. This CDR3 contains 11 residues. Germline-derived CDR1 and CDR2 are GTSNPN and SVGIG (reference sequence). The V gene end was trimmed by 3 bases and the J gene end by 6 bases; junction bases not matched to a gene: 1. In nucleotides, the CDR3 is TGTGCCTGGAGGAGGGGGCCTGAAGCTTTCTTT. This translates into CAWRRGPEAFF.

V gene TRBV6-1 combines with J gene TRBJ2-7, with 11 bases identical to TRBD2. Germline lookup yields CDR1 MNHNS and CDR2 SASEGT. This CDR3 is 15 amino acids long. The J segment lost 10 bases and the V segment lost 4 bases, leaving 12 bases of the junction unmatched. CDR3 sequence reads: CASSVQTSGTNFQYF. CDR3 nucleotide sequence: TGTGCCAGCAGTGTCCAGACTAGCGGGACAAACTTCCAGTACTTC.

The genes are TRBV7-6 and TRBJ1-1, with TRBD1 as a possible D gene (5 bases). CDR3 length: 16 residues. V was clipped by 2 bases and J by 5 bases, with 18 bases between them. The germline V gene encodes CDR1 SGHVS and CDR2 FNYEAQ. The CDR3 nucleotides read TGTGCCAGCAGCTTATTCATCCAGGGCTCGGGGACTGAAGCTTTCTTT. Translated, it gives CASSLFIQGSGTEAFF.

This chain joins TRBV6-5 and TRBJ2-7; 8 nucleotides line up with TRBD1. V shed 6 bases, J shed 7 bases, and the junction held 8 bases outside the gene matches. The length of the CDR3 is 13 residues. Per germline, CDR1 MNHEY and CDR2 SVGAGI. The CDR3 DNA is TGTGCCAGCAGAAAGGACAGGGTAAGGGAGCAGTACTTC. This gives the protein CASRKDRVREQYF.

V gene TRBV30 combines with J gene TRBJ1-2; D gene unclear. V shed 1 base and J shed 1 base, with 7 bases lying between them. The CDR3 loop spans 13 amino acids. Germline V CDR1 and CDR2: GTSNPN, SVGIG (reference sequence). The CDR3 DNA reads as TGTGCCTGGAGTGCTGGCAGTAACTATGGCTACACCTTC. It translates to CAWSAGSNYGYTF.

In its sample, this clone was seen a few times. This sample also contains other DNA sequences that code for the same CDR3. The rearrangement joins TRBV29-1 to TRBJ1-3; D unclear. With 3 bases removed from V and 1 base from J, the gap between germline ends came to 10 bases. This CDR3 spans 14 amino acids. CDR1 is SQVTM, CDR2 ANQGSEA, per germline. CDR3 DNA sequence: TGCAGCGTTGAGTCAGGTTTTTCTGGAAACACCATATATTTT. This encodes CSVESGFSGNTIYF.

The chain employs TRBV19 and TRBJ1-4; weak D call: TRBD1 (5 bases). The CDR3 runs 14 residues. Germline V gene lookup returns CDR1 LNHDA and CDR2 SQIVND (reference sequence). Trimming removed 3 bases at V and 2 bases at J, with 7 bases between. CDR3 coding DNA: TGTGCCAGTAGTATTCAGGGCACTAATGAAAAACTGTTTTTT. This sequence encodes CASSIQGTNEKLFF.

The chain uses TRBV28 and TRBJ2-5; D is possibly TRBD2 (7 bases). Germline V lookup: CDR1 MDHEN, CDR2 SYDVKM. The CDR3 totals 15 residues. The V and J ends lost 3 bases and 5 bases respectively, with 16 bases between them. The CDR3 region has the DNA TGTGCCAGCAGTTTTCGCGGGGGCCGGGGGGAGACCCAGTACTTC. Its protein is CASSFRGGRGETQYF. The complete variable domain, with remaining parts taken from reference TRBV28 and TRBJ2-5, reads DVKVTQSSRYLVKRTGEKVFLECVQDMDHENMFWYRQDPGLGLRLIYFSYDVKMKEKGDIPEGYSVSREKKERFSLILESASTNQTSMYLCASSFRGGRGETQYFGPGTRLLVL.

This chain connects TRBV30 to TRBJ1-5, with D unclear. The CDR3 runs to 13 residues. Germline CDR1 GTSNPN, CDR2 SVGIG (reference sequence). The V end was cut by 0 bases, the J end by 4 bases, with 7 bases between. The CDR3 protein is CAWSVVGNQPQHF. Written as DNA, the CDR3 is TGTGCCTGGAGTGTAGTGGGGAATCAGCCCCAGCATTTT.

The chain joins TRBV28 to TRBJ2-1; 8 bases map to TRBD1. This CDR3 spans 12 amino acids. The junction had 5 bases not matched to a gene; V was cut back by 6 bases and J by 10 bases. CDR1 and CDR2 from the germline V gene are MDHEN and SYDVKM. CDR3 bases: TGTGCCAGCAGCCGTTACAGGGGGGAGCAGTTCTTC. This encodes CASSRYRGEQFF.

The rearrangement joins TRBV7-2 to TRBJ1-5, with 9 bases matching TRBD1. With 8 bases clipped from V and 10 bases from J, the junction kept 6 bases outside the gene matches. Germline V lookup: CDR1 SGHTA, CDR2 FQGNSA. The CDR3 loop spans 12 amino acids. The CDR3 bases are TGTGCCAGCGGGGACAGGGCGGGCCCCCAGCATTTT. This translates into CASGDRAGPQHF.

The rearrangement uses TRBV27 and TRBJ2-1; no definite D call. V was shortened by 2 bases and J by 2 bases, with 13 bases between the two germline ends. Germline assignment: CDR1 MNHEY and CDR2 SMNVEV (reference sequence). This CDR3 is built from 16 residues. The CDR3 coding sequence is TGTGCCAGCAGTTTAGTGCCGAGCGTTCCCTACAATGAGCAGTTCTTC. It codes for CASSLVPSVPYNEQFF.

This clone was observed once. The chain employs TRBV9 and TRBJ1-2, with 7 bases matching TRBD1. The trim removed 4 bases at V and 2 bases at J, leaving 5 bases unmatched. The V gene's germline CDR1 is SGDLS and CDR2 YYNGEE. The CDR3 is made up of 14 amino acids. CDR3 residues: CASSLGGLNYGYTF. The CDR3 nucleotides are TGTGCCAGCAGCCTAGGGGGCCTAAACTATGGCTACACCTTC.

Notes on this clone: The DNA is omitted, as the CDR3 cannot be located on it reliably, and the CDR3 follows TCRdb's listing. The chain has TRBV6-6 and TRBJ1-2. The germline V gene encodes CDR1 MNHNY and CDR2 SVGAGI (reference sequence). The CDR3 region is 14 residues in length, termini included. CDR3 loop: CASTSGAMNYGYTF.

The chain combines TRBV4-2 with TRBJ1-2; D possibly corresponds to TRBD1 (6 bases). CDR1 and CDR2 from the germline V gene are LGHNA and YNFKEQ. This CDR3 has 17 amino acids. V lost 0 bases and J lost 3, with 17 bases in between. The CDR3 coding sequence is TGTGCCAGCAGCCAAGATCTACGGGGGGGCGCTCACTATGGCTACACCTTC. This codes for CASSQDLRGGAHYGYTF.

CDR3 residues: CSVLQGLTDTQYF. The CDR3 coding sequence is TGCAGCGTGCTACAGGGGCTCACAGATACGCAGTATTTT. The chain couples TRBV29-1 to TRBJ2-3, with 7 bases fitting TRBD1. The germline V gene encodes CDR1 SQVTM and CDR2 ANQGSEA. V dropped 6 bases and J dropped 2; count of bases not matched to a gene: 5. The CDR3 runs to 13 residues.